These 10 T cell receptor beta chains share one sample of origin, sequenced in a study of blood T cell repertoires in COVID-19. Sequenced by immunoSEQ multiplex PCR; TCRdb stores in-frame clones only, minus some. The sample has some 150,000 clones; 82% are singletons. Material: peripheral blood. The origin of the receptors is a woman in her sixties or seventies with acute or convalescent COVID-19.

The chain uses TRBV9 and TRBJ2-7; 7 positions match TRBD1. CDR3 length: 14 residues. Trimming removed 0 bases from V and 6 bases from J; junction bases left unmatched: 6. The germline V gene has CDR1 SGDLS and CDR2 YYNGEE. CDR3 region: CASSVEGDSLEQYF. CDR3 coding DNA: TGTGCCAGCAGCGTAGAGGGGGACAGTCTCGAGCAGTACTTC.

V usage is TRBV7-8 and J usage is TRBJ2-7; no clear D gene. Per the germline V gene, CDR1 is SGHVS and CDR2 is FQNEAQ. The length of the CDR3 is 13 residues. V lost 0 bases, J lost 6 bases, and 9 bases lay in between. The CDR3 loop is CASSLARGGEQYF. CDR3 DNA: TGTGCCAGCAGCTTAGCAAGAGGCGGCGAGCAGTACTTC.

The chain joins TRBV11-2 to TRBJ1-2; D may be TRBD1 (5 bases). The CDR3 is made up of 13 amino acids. CDR1 is SGHAT and CDR2 is FQNNGV in the germline V gene. The V and J ends lost 3 bases and 6 bases respectively, with 11 bases between them. CDR3 DNA sequence: TGTGCCAGCAGCTTTCAGGGTGGCGATGGCTACACCTTC. This gives the protein CASSFQGGDGYTF.

The V and J genes are TRBV6-5 and TRBJ2-2; 8 bases match TRBD1. Germline V lookup: CDR1 MNHEY, CDR2 SVGAGI. J gave up 7 bases and V 5 bases, and 9 bases lay outside the gene matches. The CDR3 has 15 amino acids. The CDR3 DNA follows: TGTGCCAGCAGTCCAGGACAGGGTTACATCGGGGAGCTGTTTTTT. Encoded protein: CASSPGQGYIGELFF.

The chain links TRBV3-1 (or the pseudogene TRBV3-2) to TRBJ2-2; D is undetermined. V was shortened by 4 bases and J by 3 bases, with 15 bases between the two germline ends. Germline V gives CDR1 LGHDT, CDR2 YNNKEL (reference sequence). The CDR3 consists of 16 residues. The CDR3 nucleotides are TGTGCCAGCAGCCCCAACGGGTTTCCGGACACCGGGGAGCTGTTTTTT. Its translation is CASSPNGFPDTGELFF.

The chain carries TRBV11-3 and TRBJ2-5, with 12 bases matching TRBD1. This CDR3 spans 17 amino acids. V was clipped by 5 bases and J by 5 bases; unmatched bases: 12. CDR1 and CDR2 from the germline V gene are SGHNT and YENEEA. The CDR3 spells CASSRRSGQGAGETQYF. CDR3 bases: TGTGCCAGCAGCCGTCGCTCGGGACAGGGGGCCGGGGAGACCCAGTACTTC. The variable domain in full, with the rest retrieved from reference TRBV11-3 and TRBJ2-5, is EAGVVQSPRYKIIEKKQPVAFWCNPISGHNTLYWYLQNLGQGPELLIRYENEEAVDDSQLPKDRFSAERLKGVDSTLKIQPAELGDSAVYLCASSRRSGQGAGETQYFGPGTRLLVL.

CDR3 DNA: TGTGCCAGCAGCACCTCCCAGGGGCGAAATTCACCCCTCCACTTT. Translated, it gives CASSTSQGRNSPLHF. The chain carries TRBV28 and TRBJ1-6; D is possibly TRBD1 (6 bases). The germline CDR1 and CDR2 sequences are MDHEN and SYDVKM. V was cut by 6 bases and J by 7 bases, with 16 bases left in between. The CDR3 spans 15 residues.

The rearrangement uses TRBV5-4 and TRBJ1-4; D remains unclear. Germline CDR1 SGHNT, CDR2 YYREEE (reference sequence). This CDR3 is 14 amino acids long. Trimming took off 0 bases at V and 3 bases at J, with 6 bases between the two ends. CDR3 residues: CASSLAGSNEKLFF. The CDR3 DNA is TGTGCCAGCAGCTTGGCCGGGTCTAATGAAAAACTGTTTTTT.

V and J are TRBV7-2 and TRBJ1-4; D is ambiguous. Per the germline V gene, CDR1 is SGHTA and CDR2 is FQGNSA. CDR3 length equals 12 residues. With 2 bases removed from V and 10 bases from J, the gap between germline ends came to 8 bases. The CDR3 protein is CASSLTRGKLFF. CDR3 nucleotides: TGTGCCAGCAGCTTAACTCGGGGAAAACTGTTTTTT.

V is TRBV3-1 (or the pseudogene TRBV3-2) and J is TRBJ2-1, with TRBD2 matching over 10 bases. Germline assignment: CDR1 LGHDT and CDR2 YNNKEL (reference sequence). The CDR3 covers 15 residues. V lost 3 bases to trimming and J lost 6 bases; unmatched junction nucleotides: 5. This CDR3 reads CASSHYGTSANEQFF. CDR3 nucleotides: TGTGCCAGCAGCCATTACGGGACTAGCGCCAATGAGCAGTTCTTC.